One sample yielded the 19 T cell receptor beta chains listed below, sequenced in a study of blood T cells in healthy people across ages. The second PCR ran roughly 6 to 11 cycles with a sample-barcoded 5' primer and J-beta primers. TCRdb re-called the 5' RACE reads through MiXCR, storing one row per CDR3 protein. Among around 990,000 distinct CDR3 sequences, around two fifths were seen once, and the ten largest hold around 13%. The material sequenced was blood. Receptors originate from a young man in good health.

The chain has TRBV14 and TRBJ2-1; 11 nucleotides line up with TRBD2. The V and J ends lost 2 bases and 6 bases, in that order; junction bases with no gene match: 6. The CDR3 extends over 16 amino acids. Germline CDR1 is SGHDN and CDR2 is FVKESK. CDR3: CASSQRTSGGVNEQFF. CDR3 DNA sequence: TGTGCCAGCAGCCAACGAACTAGCGGGGGCGTCAATGAGCAGTTCTTC.

This clonotype was found a few times. J is TRBJ1-1 and V is TRBV6-5; no reliable D call. The CDR3 has 14 residues. The germline V and J ends were trimmed by 6 bases and 1 base, with 12 bases remaining between them. CDR1 is MNHEY, CDR2 SVGAGI, per germline. The CDR3 loop is CASSNGNWNTEAFF. CDR3 bases: TGTGCCAGCAGCAATGGAAATTGGAACACTGAAGCTTTCTTT.

The chain combines TRBV12-3 or TRBV12-4 with TRBJ1-5; D ambiguous. The V end lost 3 bases, the J end lost 1 base, and 10 bases lay between the germline ends. The CDR3 is 15 amino acids. The CDR3 reads CASSLGQFSNQPQHF. In nucleotides, the CDR3 is TGTGCCAGCAGTTTGGGCCAGTTCAGCAATCAGCCCCAGCATTTT.

This clonotype was observed a handful of times. The chain uses TRBV13 and TRBJ2-7; D may be TRBD1 or TRBD2 (5 bases each). CDR3 size: 16 residues. Germline CDR1 is PRHDT and CDR2 is FYEKMQ (reference sequence). V was shortened by 3 bases and J by 3 bases, with 18 bases between the two germline ends. The CDR3 sequence: CASSFQRGEGFYEQYF. For the CDR3, the DNA is TGTGCCAGCAGCTTTCAGAGGGGAGAGGGGTTCTACGAGCAGTACTTC. Variable domain in full (rest from reference TRBV13 and TRBJ2-7): AAGVIQSPRHLIKEKRETATLKCYPIPRHDTVYWYQQGPGQDPQFLISFYEKMQSDKGSIPDRFSAQQFSDYHSELNMSSLELGDSALYFCASSFQRGEGFYEQYFGPGTRLTVT.

The rearrangement links TRBV7-2 to TRBJ2-5; 8 positions agree with TRBD2. Germline V gene lookup returns CDR1 SGHTA and CDR2 FQGNSA. This CDR3 is 16 amino acids long. With 1 base clipped from V and 0 bases from J, the junction kept 4 bases outside the gene matches. Here the CDR3 DNA reads TGTGCCAGCAGCTTAGTAGCGGGGAGGTACCAAGAGACCCAGTACTTC. This codes for CASSLVAGRYQETQYF.

This clonotype has a handful of counts. The chain recombines TRBV28 with TRBJ1-2, with a weak D call TRBD1 (6 bases). Germline lookup yields CDR1 MDHEN and CDR2 SYDVKM. V shed 6 bases and J shed 0 bases, with 11 bases lying between them. The CDR3 contains 14 residues. The CDR3 sequence: CASSRGQSNYGYTF. The CDR3 DNA sequence: TGTGCCAGCAGCCGCGGACAGTCTAACTATGGCTACACCTTC.

V gene TRBV27 combines with J gene TRBJ2-3, with 8 bases aligning to TRBD1. CDR1 and CDR2 from the germline V gene are MNHEY and SMNVEV (reference sequence). The CDR3 has 18 residues. The V segment lost 6 bases and the J segment 2 bases; nucleotides outside the gene matches: 16. CDR3 nucleotide sequence: TGTGCCAGCAGCGGAACAAATGGACAGGGAATTTTCACAGATACGCAGTATTTT. This gives the protein CASSGTNGQGIFTDTQYF.

Details on this clonotype: With a much larger clone just one base away, this may be a read error. This rearrangement joins TRBV6-1 to TRBJ2-1; no firm D call. The V and J ends lost 5 bases and 4 bases respectively, with 15 bases between them. From germline, CDR1 is MNHNS and CDR2 SASEGT. This CDR3 contains 15 residues. The chain's CDR3 is CASSKRRSLYNEQFF. CDR3 nucleotide sequence: TGTGCCAGCAGTAAAAGGCGATCCTTATACAATGAGCAGTTCTTC.

On this clonotype: Sequence at one end of the junction differs from germline and may be a read error. The chain combines TRBV5-1 with TRBJ1-1; D is uncertain. The CDR3 is 14 amino acids. Germline CDR1 reads SGHRS; CDR2 reads YFSETQ. This chain's CDR3 is CACSVSQSNTEAFF. For the CDR3, the DNA is TGCGCCTGCAGCGTGAGTCAGTCGAACACTGAAGCTTTCTTT.

This chain links TRBV6-1 with TRBJ2-3; D ambiguous. Germline V gives CDR1 MNHNS, CDR2 SASEGT. Trimming cost V 1 base and J 0 bases, with 11 bases left between them. The CDR3 has 16 amino acids. In nucleotides, the CDR3 is TGTGCCAGCAGTGAAGTTGGCTACCACAGCACAGATACGCAGTATTTT. This sequence encodes CASSEVGYHSTDTQYF.

The J gene is TRBJ1-5, the V gene TRBV16; D may be TRBD1 (5 bases). Between the trimmed V and J ends, which lost 0 bases and 2 bases, there was a span of 8 bases. From germline, CDR1 is KGHSY and CDR2 FQNENV. The CDR3 runs to 15 residues. The CDR3 loop is CASSQSGQGNQPQHF. The CDR3 bases are TGTGCCAGCAGCCAATCGGGGCAGGGCAATCAGCCCCAGCATTTT.

The chain has TRBV18 and TRBJ2-7, with a weak D call TRBD1 (6 bases). V gave up 3 bases and J gave up 2 bases, with 8 bases separating them. CDR1 and CDR2 (germline): KGHSH, LQKENI. The CDR3 contains 13 residues. The CDR3 here is CASSPDRTYEQYF. For the CDR3, the DNA is TGTGCCAGCTCACCGGACAGAACCTACGAGCAGTACTTC.

The sample holds a few counts of this clonotype. The chain combines TRBV2 with TRBJ2-1; tentatively, D is TRBD2 (6 bases). CDR3 length equals 15 residues. Germline loops: CDR1 SNHLY, CDR2 FYNNEI. Trimming removed 7 bases from V and 0 bases from J, with 13 bases in between. The CDR3 loop is CASMAGPSSYNEQFF. DNA of the CDR3: TGTGCCAGCATGGCGGGACCTAGCTCCTACAATGAGCAGTTCTTC.

This clonotype came up a few times. The V and J genes are TRBV7-9 and TRBJ1-2, with 9 bases matching TRBD1. The germline gives CDR1 SEHNR, CDR2 FQNEAQ (reference sequence). The CDR3 spans 16 residues. Trimming at V came to 1 base and at J to 2 bases, leaving 5 bases not matched to a gene. CDR3 bases: TGTGCCAGCAGCTTAGGGACAGGGGACCCCAACTATGGCTACACCTTC. This codes for CASSLGTGDPNYGYTF.

This clonotype has at least ten counts. The chain links TRBV29-1 to TRBJ2-3, with D uncertain. The CDR3 totals 11 residues. Between the trimmed V and J ends, which lost 6 bases and 5 bases, there was a span of 9 bases. The germline CDR1 and CDR2 sequences are SQVTM and ANQGSEA. This CDR3 is CSVASRDTQYF. Here the CDR3 DNA reads TGCAGCGTCGCGTCCCGAGATACGCAGTATTTT.

A few counts support this clonotype. This chain uses TRBV7-2 with TRBJ1-1; D remains unclear. V gave up 3 bases and J gave up 8 bases, with 13 bases separating them. Germline V lookup: CDR1 SGHTA, CDR2 FQGNSA. The CDR3 covers 13 residues. In DNA, the CDR3 is TGTGCCAGCAGCTTCGATCCGGGAGAAGAAGCTTTCTTT. Encoded protein: CASSFDPGEEAFF.

This chain joins TRBV12-3 or TRBV12-4 and TRBJ1-4; D unresolved. Trimming took off 3 bases at V and 7 bases at J, with 9 bases between the two ends. The CDR3 extends over 13 amino acids. Written as DNA, the CDR3 is TGTGCCAGCAGTTTTGAAGTCGGTGAAAAACTGTTTTTT. Amino acid sequence: CASSFEVGEKLFF.

The chain couples TRBV2 to TRBJ1-1; 9 bases match TRBD1. The CDR3 extends over 15 amino acids. V lost 3 bases to trimming and J lost 4 bases; unmatched junction nucleotides: 6. Germline V gene data show CDR1 as SNHLY and CDR2 as FYNNEI. Written as DNA, the CDR3 is TGTGCCAGCAGTGACGGGACAGGGACGGGCACTGAAGCTTTCTTT. This translates into CASSDGTGTGTEAFF.

A few counts support this clonotype. The rearrangement joins TRBV6-2 or TRBV6-3 to TRBJ2-5; 9 bases are a match to TRBD1. Germline V lookup: CDR1 MNHEY, CDR2 SVGEGT. V was pared by 0 bases and J by 1 base, with 9 bases of the junction left unmatched. CDR3 size: 18 residues. CDR3 sequence (DNA): TGTGCCAGCAGTTACTCGATCCAGGACAGGGGAACCCAAGAGACCCAGTACTTC. This gives the protein CASSYSIQDRGTQETQYF.